Shown below are 12 T cell receptor beta chains from a single sample sequenced in a study of T cells in Graves' hyperthyroidism and ophthalmopathy. The investigators amplified TCR beta CDR3 regions from RNA transcripts. In the first-round RT-PCR of the TCR CDR3, the HTBI primer set was used. TCRdb analysed the multiplex PCR reads with MiXCR anew, one entry per CDR3 protein. Found here are some 420,000 distinct CDR3 sequences, roughly an eighth of them singletons; the top ten hold 5% to 6.5%. The source material was blood. The receptors come from a woman aged 18 to 35 with Graves' hyperthyroidism.

This clonotype has ten or more counts. This chain connects TRBV7-2 to TRBJ1-2; D is uncertain. CDR1 is SGHTA, CDR2 FQGNSA, per germline. This CDR3 region has 14 residues. Trimming cost V 3 bases and J 1 base, with 9 bases left between them. The CDR3 DNA reads as TGTGCCAGCAGCTTCCTAGATTTTAACTATGGCTACACCTTC. It specifies CASSFLDFNYGYTF.

This clonotype was recorded a few times. This rearrangement joins TRBV5-1 to TRBJ2-2, with a possible D match to TRBD2 (6 bases). Germline V gives CDR1 SGHRS, CDR2 YFSETQ. V dropped 6 bases and J dropped 2 bases, with 17 bases sitting between them. There are 16 residues in the CDR3. The CDR3 loop is CASTPEGMLNTGELFF. The CDR3, as DNA: TGCGCCAGCACCCCGGAGGGGATGCTTAACACCGGGGAGCTGTTTTTT.

A word on this clonotype: A much more abundant neighbour one base away suggests this may be a read error. This chain links TRBV20-1 with TRBJ2-1, with D tentatively TRBD2 (6 bases). The CDR3 is 14 amino acids. V was pared by 3 bases and J by 6 bases, with 15 bases between. Germline CDR1 and CDR2: DFQATT and SNEGSKA (reference sequence). The CDR3 sequence: CSARTSDSVNEQFF. DNA for the CDR3: TGCAGTGCTAGGACTAGTGACTCCGTCAATGAGCAGTTCTTC.

This clonotype was recorded many times. The chain combines TRBV28 with TRBJ1-5; D is ambiguous. The V gene's germline CDR1 is MDHEN and CDR2 SYDVKM. The V end was cut by 7 bases, the J end by 7 bases, with 14 bases between. This CDR3 contains 13 residues. In DNA form, the CDR3 reads TGTGCCAGCAAGAGTGGTGGGATCCAGCCCCAGCATTTT. Amino acids: CASKSGGIQPQHF.

CDR3 residues: CASRRAGPDTQYF. As DNA, the CDR3 is TGTGCCAGCAGAAGAGCGGGACCCGATACGCAGTATTTT. The J gene is TRBJ2-3, the V gene TRBV25-1; 7 nucleotides agree with TRBD2. The germline V gene encodes CDR1 MGHDK and CDR2 SYGVNS. The CDR3 consists of 13 residues. The V gene end was trimmed by 6 bases and the J gene end by 6 bases; junction bases not matched to a gene: 6. Looking up the rest from reference TRBV25-1 and TRBJ2-3 gives the full variable domain: EADIYQTPRYLVIGTGKKITLECSQTMGHDKMYWYQQDPGMELHLIHYSYGVNSTEKGDLSSESTVSRIRTEHFPLTLESARPSHTSQYLCASRRAGPDTQYFGPGTRLTVL.

The rearrangement links TRBV30 to TRBJ2-3; perhaps D is TRBD1 or TRBD2 (6 bases each). CDR1 and CDR2 from the germline V gene are GTSNPN and SVGIG (reference sequence). CDR3 length: 15 residues. The germline V and J ends were trimmed by 1 base and 2 bases, with 13 bases remaining between them. The CDR3 here is CAWSERRGDTDTQYF. The CDR3 nucleotides are TGTGCCTGGAGTGAGAGGAGGGGGGACACAGATACGCAGTATTTT. Full variable domain (missing parts from reference TRBV30 and TRBJ2-3): SQTIHQWPATLVQPVGSPLSLECTVEGTSNPNLYWYRQAAGRGLQLLFYSVGIGQISSEVPQNLSASRPQDRQFILSSKKLLLSDSGFYLCAWSERRGDTDTQYFGPGTRLTVL.

Worth noting for this clonotype: This sequence may be a read error, since a much larger clone differs from it by one base. This rearrangement joins TRBV28 to TRBJ1-1; D ambiguous. The CDR3 length is 15 residues. Germline CDR1 reads MDHEN; CDR2 reads SYDVKM. CDR3 in amino acids: CASSSIRHANTEASF. The CDR3 nucleotides are TGTGCCAGCAGTTCGATTCGACATGCCAACACTGAAGCTTCCTTT.

The chain is built from TRBV5-6 and TRBJ1-1, with D maybe TRBD1 (5 bases). The V and J ends lost 2 bases and 0 bases respectively, with 11 bases between them. The CDR3 extends over 15 amino acids. Germline V gene data show CDR1 as SGHDT and CDR2 as YYEEEE. Here the CDR3 reads CASSLGASMNTEAFF. In DNA form, the CDR3 reads TGTGCCAGCAGCTTAGGGGCAAGCATGAACACTGAAGCTTTCTTT.

This clonotype was picked up many times. The V gene is TRBV28, the J gene TRBJ2-5, with D perhaps TRBD2 (6 bases). CDR3 length: 13 amino acids. V was shortened by 2 bases and J by 5 bases, with 9 bases between the two germline ends. CDR1 and CDR2 from the germline V gene are MDHEN and SYDVKM. The CDR3 protein is CASSLAGRETQYF. The CDR3 DNA reads TGTGCCAGCAGTTTAGCGGGAAGGGAGACCCAGTACTTC.

This sequence joins TRBV9 and TRBJ2-7; unclear D gene. The germline V gene encodes CDR1 SGDLS and CDR2 YYNGEE. This CDR3 has 14 residues. V dropped 3 bases and J dropped 2 bases, with 12 bases sitting between them. The CDR3 spells CASSAPGSPYEQYF. In DNA form, the CDR3 reads TGTGCCAGCAGCGCCCCAGGATCCCCCTACGAGCAGTACTTC.

This clonotype was counted a few times. The chain joins TRBV4-1 to TRBJ1-5, with 8 bases that match TRBD1. The CDR3 contains 14 residues. CDR1 is MGHRA, CDR2 YSYEKL, per germline. V gave up 3 bases and J gave up 4 bases; unmatched junction bases: 2. CDR3 amino acids: CASSQRQGNQPQHF. The CDR3 nucleotides are TGCGCCAGCAGCCAGCGACAGGGGAATCAGCCCCAGCATTTT.

With regard to this clonotype: Because it lacks the conserved phenylalanine or tryptophan at the end, this CDR3 is likely a read error. The chain combines TRBV28 with TRBJ1-3; 7 bases map to TRBD1. The CDR3 consists of 13 residues. Per the germline V gene, CDR1 is MDHEN and CDR2 is SYDVKM. After removal of 10 bases from V and 5 bases from J, the junction contained 8 bases not matched to a gene. As DNA, the CDR3 is TGTGCCAACTCAGGGGGTTGTAGAAACACCATATATGTT. Translating gives CANSGGCRNTIYV.